Reported below is one T cell receptor beta chain. This record comes from a study of blood T cell repertoires in COVID-19. The overall study: T cells, B-cell-depleted T cells, or PBMCs provided the cDNA or gDNA that served as material.

The table came from immunoSEQ multiplex PCR; TCRdb's copy has only in-frame clones and leaves some out. The sample has more than 75,000 clones; roughly 86% are singletons. Germline CDR1 reads MNHEY; CDR2 reads SVGAGI. The CDR3 totals 15 residues. V lost 0 bases and J lost 3, with 12 bases in between. V usage is TRBV6-5 and J usage is TRBJ2-7; possibly TRBD2 for D (6 bases). This TCR derives from a man in his 60s with acute or convalescent COVID-19. Specimen: peripheral blood. In DNA, the CDR3 is TGTGCCAGCAGTTACTCGATTGGGACTGGCTACGAGCAGTACTTC. This translates into CASSYSIGTGYEQYF.